These 8 T cell receptor beta chains were sequenced from one sample in a study of T cells in Graves' hyperthyroidism and ophthalmopathy. TCR beta CDR3 region amplification was performed from RNA transcripts. In the first-round RT-PCR of the TCR CDR3, the HTBI primer set was used. Via MiXCR, TCRdb re-called the multiplex PCR reads, giving one row per CDR3 protein. The sample carries hundreds of thousands of distinct CDR3 sequences, about 22% recorded once. Sequencing input: blood. The receptors here all came from a woman in her sixties or seventies with Graves' ophthalmopathy.

There are many counts of this clonotype. The chain is built from TRBV27 and TRBJ2-1; 10 bases match TRBD2. There are 18 residues in the CDR3. V shed 2 bases and J 5 bases; nucleotides not matched to a gene: 12. Per germline, CDR1 MNHEY and CDR2 SMNVEV (reference sequence). The chain's CDR3 is CASSLGLAGAFRNNEQFF. The CDR3 nucleotides read TGTGCCAGCAGTTTAGGGCTAGCGGGAGCCTTCAGGAACAATGAGCAGTTCTTC.

The CDR3 protein is CSARPTSGRYNEQFF. CDR3 DNA sequence: TGCAGTGCTAGACCAACTAGCGGGAGGTACAATGAGCAGTTCTTC. The V and J genes are TRBV20-1 and TRBJ2-1; TRBD2 aligns across 12 bases. V shed 2 bases, J shed 4 bases, and the junction held 3 bases outside the gene matches. The CDR3 has 15 amino acids. Germline-derived CDR1 and CDR2 are DFQATT and SNEGSKA (reference sequence).

V and J are TRBV12-3 or TRBV12-4 and TRBJ1-6; 8 bases align to TRBD1. This CDR3 spans 14 amino acids. J gave up 7 bases and V 7 bases, and 6 bases lay outside the gene matches. CDR3 coding DNA: TGTGCCAGCACCTTGACAGGGGTGAATTCACCCCTCCACTTT. This sequence encodes CASTLTGVNSPLHF.

The chain joins TRBV5-1 to TRBJ2-3, with TRBD2 as a possible D gene (6 bases). The CDR3 is 14 residues long. V was shortened by 4 bases and J by 3 bases, with 12 bases between the two germline ends. Germline CDR1 SGHRS, CDR2 YFSETQ. In DNA, the CDR3 is TGCGCCAGCAGCCACGGGGGTACGACAGATACGCAGTATTTT. As protein: CASSHGGTTDTQYF. Filled out from reference TRBV5-1 and TRBJ2-3, the complete variable domain reads KAGVTQTPRYLIKTRGQQVTLSCSPISGHRSVSWYQQTPGQGLQFLFEYFSETQRNKGNFPGRFSGRQFSNSRSEMNVSTLELGDSALYLCASSHGGTTDTQYFGPGTRLTVL.

The chain uses TRBV4-1 and TRBJ1-2; TRBD1 might be the D (5 bases). The CDR3 consists of 14 residues. V was clipped by 2 bases and J by 8 bases, with 15 bases between them. The germline V gene encodes CDR1 MGHRA and CDR2 YSYEKL. The CDR3 loop reads CASSQPGTIAGYTF. The CDR3, as DNA: TGCGCCAGCAGCCAACCCGGGACGATTGCCGGCTACACCTTC.

This clonotype was picked up many times. This rearrangement joins TRBV7-3 to TRBJ2-1, with 8 nucleotides matching TRBD2. The ends lost 4 bases at V and 8 bases at J; junction bases unmatched: 10. Germline loops: CDR1 SGHTA, CDR2 FQGTGA. This CDR3 region has 15 residues. The CDR3 DNA reads as TGTGCCAGCAGCTCGCTAGCGGGCCAAGGGTATGAGCAGTTCTTC. Amino acids: CASSSLAGQGYEQFF.

This clonotype was counted between two and nine times. This chain links TRBV7-9 with TRBJ2-1; 13 positions agree with TRBD2. The CDR3 length is 15 residues. CDR1 and CDR2 from the germline V gene are SEHNR and FQNEAQ (reference sequence). Unmatched junction bases numbered 4, after V lost 3 bases and J lost 8 bases. In DNA form, the CDR3 reads TGTGCCAGCAGCTTCACTAGCGGGAGGGTCGATGAGCAGTTCTTC. As protein: CASSFTSGRVDEQFF.

The V call is TRBV6-2 or TRBV6-3, the J call TRBJ1-6, with 7 bases identical to TRBD1. With 6 bases clipped from V and 7 bases from J, the junction kept 3 bases outside the gene matches. CDR3 size: 13 residues. Per germline, CDR1 MNHEY and CDR2 SVGEGT. CDR3 nucleotides: TGTGCCAGCAGGGGGACAGCGAATTCACCCCTCCACTTT. Translated: CASRGTANSPLHF.